This entry lists 20 T cell receptor beta chains sequenced from one sample in a study of T cells in Graves' hyperthyroidism and ophthalmopathy. RNA transcripts gave rise to amplified TCR beta CDR3 regions. Initially, a first-round RT-PCR of the TCR CDR3 employed the HTBI primer set. TCRdb reprocessed the multiplex PCR reads via MiXCR and lists one record per CDR3 protein. The top ten hold approximately 19% of the sample, which has under 400,000 distinct CDR3 sequences, over 12% seen once. Input material: blood. The source of these receptors is a woman between 55 and 75 years old with Graves' ophthalmopathy.

This clonotype was counted many times. The CDR3 sequence is CASSSYPLPDTTSGRGSYNEQFF. CDR3 DNA: TGTGCCAGCAGCTCCTACCCCTTACCCGACACAACTAGCGGGAGGGGCTCCTACAATGAGCAGTTCTTC. The chain links TRBV7-8 to TRBJ2-1, with 13 bases identical to TRBD2. The V gene end was trimmed by 4 bases and the J gene end by 0 bases; junction bases not matched to a gene: 21. This CDR3 contains 23 residues. CDR1 is SGHVS and CDR2 is FQNEAQ in the germline V gene.

The rearrangement joins TRBV12-3 or TRBV12-4 to TRBJ2-1, with 8 bases that match TRBD1. The CDR3 spans 18 residues. Trimming took 5 bases from V and 6 from J; bases not matched to a gene: 18. As DNA, the CDR3 is TGTGCCAGCAGTCTATCTTCGACAGGGGCCCTTTTAAGCAATGAGCAGTTCTTC. Protein: CASSLSSTGALLSNEQFF.

This clonotype was recorded many times. The chain is built from TRBV5-1 and TRBJ2-7; 8 nucleotides align to TRBD2. Unmatched junction bases numbered 10, after V lost 0 bases and J lost 5 bases. The CDR3 is 16 amino acids. CDR1 SGHRS and CDR2 YFSETQ come from the germline V gene. CDR3 nucleotides: TGCGCCAGCAGCTTGGTGCCAGCGGGAGTCTTCCACGAGCAGTACTTC. Protein: CASSLVPAGVFHEQYF.

The chain is built from TRBV28 and TRBJ2-5; D assignment may be TRBD1 or TRBD2 (5 bases each). V lost 3 bases and J lost 4, with 12 bases in between. Per germline, CDR1 MDHEN and CDR2 SYDVKM. The CDR3 is 14 amino acids. The CDR3: CASSLAGTGETQYF. The CDR3 DNA follows: TGTGCCAGCAGTTTGGCCGGGACGGGAGAGACCCAGTACTTC.

The CDR3 loop reads CSARGPLAGKKNIQYF. CDR3 coding DNA: TGCAGTGCTAGAGGGCCCCTAGCGGGAAAGAAGAACATTCAGTACTTC. The genes are TRBV20-1 and TRBJ2-4; TRBD2 matches 9 bases. The CDR3 has 16 residues. Trimming took 1 base from V and 7 from J; bases not matched to a gene: 11. Germline CDR1 and CDR2: DFQATT and SNEGSKA (reference sequence).

CDR3 in amino acids: CSARGLAGLPAEQYF. CDR3 in DNA: TGCAGTGCTAGGGGGCTAGCGGGGCTCCCCGCCGAGCAGTACTTC. V and J are TRBV20-1 and TRBJ2-7, with 9 bases aligning to TRBD2. Per the germline V gene, CDR1 is DFQATT and CDR2 is SNEGSKA (reference sequence). Trimming removed 3 bases from V and 6 bases from J; junction bases left unmatched: 12. The CDR3 runs to 15 residues.

This clonotype was found many times. The rearrangement joins TRBV3-1 to TRBJ2-5; D is unclear. This CDR3 contains 11 residues. With 1 base removed from V and 4 bases from J, the gap between germline ends came to 1 base. CDR1 and CDR2 (germline): LGHDT, YNNKEL (reference sequence). DNA of the CDR3: TGTGCCAGCAGCCAAGTAGAGACCCAGTACTTC. Encoded protein: CASSQVETQYF.

This clonotype was seen at least ten times. The V call is TRBV5-1, the J call TRBJ1-2, with a tentative D call TRBD1 (5 bases). This CDR3 contains 15 residues. V lost 1 base and J lost 4, with 14 bases in between. From germline, CDR1 is SGHRS and CDR2 YFSETQ. The CDR3 is CASSLSGGDGYGYTF. The CDR3 DNA sequence: TGCGCCAGCAGCTTGAGTGGAGGGGATGGCTATGGCTACACCTTC.

This clonotype was picked up many times. This chain uses TRBV20-1 with TRBJ2-3, with D possibly TRBD1 on 5 matching bases. The CDR3 consists of 16 residues. Germline V CDR1 and CDR2: DFQATT, SNEGSKA (reference sequence). With 3 bases removed from V and 5 bases from J, the gap between germline ends came to 21 bases. The CDR3 bases are TGCAGTGCTAGCTCATCCTCTACTGGGGCTGGAGATACGCAGTATTTT. It encodes CSASSSSTGAGDTQYF.

This clonotype was recorded at least ten times. This chain links TRBV12-5 with TRBJ1-5, with a possible D match to TRBD1 (5 bases). There are 14 residues in the CDR3. The germline V gene has CDR1 LGHNT and CDR2 FRNRAP. Trimming removed 6 bases from V and 4 bases from J, with 13 bases in between. The CDR3 DNA is TGTGCTAGTGGGGCGGGACCGAGGAATCAGCCCCAGCATTTT. It codes for CASGAGPRNQPQHF.

This clonotype appeared a few times. The gene calls are TRBV20-1 and TRBJ1-5; D is perhaps TRBD1 (6 bases). This CDR3 region has 16 residues. Germline V gene sequence: CDR1 DFQATT, CDR2 SNEGSKA (reference sequence). Trimming took 3 bases from V and 3 from J, leaving 18 bases between them. The DNA for the CDR3 is TGCAGTGCTAGTATGCCGTTGGACAGTTTCAATCAGCCCCAGCATTTT. Translating gives CSASMPLDSFNQPQHF.

This clonotype has at least ten counts. The chain joins TRBV6-2 or TRBV6-3 to TRBJ2-5; D perhaps matches TRBD1 (6 bases). The CDR3 sequence is 20 residues long. V lost 2 bases, J lost 0 bases, and 25 bases lay in between. Germline CDR1 is MNHEY and CDR2 is SVGEGT. The CDR3 sequence is CASSYLGGRGKELYQETQYF. The DNA of the CDR3 is TGTGCCAGCAGTTACCTCGGCGGCAGGGGAAAGGAACTCTACCAAGAGACCCAGTACTTC.

This chain uses TRBV24-1 with TRBJ2-5, with 7 bases identical to TRBD1. The CDR3 totals 15 residues. Unmatched junction bases numbered 5, after V lost 1 base and J lost 4 bases. Germline lookup yields CDR1 KGHDR and CDR2 SFDVKD. CDR3 amino acids: CATSDFLTGIETQYF. Written as DNA, the CDR3 is TGTGCCACCAGTGATTTTCTGACAGGGATAGAGACCCAGTACTTC.

CDR3 nucleotides: TGTGCCAGCAGCCTGGGACTAGTAGACACCGGGGAGCTGTTTTTT. Protein product: CASSLGLVDTGELFF. The chain recombines TRBV28 with TRBJ2-2; 8 bases fit TRBD2. The CDR3 consists of 15 residues. Germline lookup yields CDR1 MDHEN and CDR2 SYDVKM. The trim removed 6 bases at V and 3 bases at J, leaving 6 bases unmatched.

This clonotype was observed at least ten times. The chain employs TRBV3-1 and TRBJ1-5, with no clear D. CDR3 size: 14 residues. V lost 5 bases to trimming and J lost 2 bases, with 10 bases between them. Germline assignment: CDR1 LGHDT and CDR2 YNNKEL (reference sequence). Here the CDR3 DNA reads TGTGCCAGCAGCAGCAACGGGGGCAATCAGCCCCAGCATTTT. It codes for CASSSNGGNQPQHF.

This clonotype was detected many times. J is TRBJ1-2 and V is TRBV30; tentative D call: TRBD1 (5 bases). Germline V lookup: CDR1 GTSNPN, CDR2 SVGIG (reference sequence). V dropped 1 base and J dropped 2 bases, with 14 bases sitting between them. The CDR3 sequence is 15 residues long. CDR3 bases: TGTGCCTGGAGTGGACTGCGGGGCGGAAACTATGGCTACACCTTC. Translation: CAWSGLRGGNYGYTF.

Comments on this clonotype: Since a much larger clone is just one base distant, this may be a read error. The rearrangement joins TRBV9 to TRBJ2-3; D is unresolved. In germline, CDR1 is SGDLS, CDR2 YYNGEE. This CDR3 contains 15 residues. The germline V and J ends were trimmed by 3 bases and 6 bases, with 17 bases remaining between them. The CDR3 loop is CASSATRIVRDTQYF. In nucleotides, the CDR3 is TGTGCCAGCAGCGCCACCCGGATTGTAAGGGATACGCAGTATTTT.

V and J are TRBV5-5 and TRBJ2-7, with TRBD2 matching 13 bases. J lost 2 bases, V lost 4 bases, and 3 bases had no gene match. The CDR3 is 15 amino acids. CDR1 and CDR2 from the germline V gene are SGHKS and YYEKEE (reference sequence). The CDR3 protein is CASSTGLAGTYEQYF. DNA of the CDR3: TGTGCCAGCAGCACGGGACTAGCGGGGACCTACGAGCAGTACTTC.

This clonotype was found a few times. This sequence joins TRBV27 and TRBJ2-5; 12 nucleotides match TRBD2. Germline-derived CDR1 and CDR2 are MNHEY and SMNVEV (reference sequence). After removal of 0 bases from V and 5 bases from J, the junction contained 4 bases not matched to a gene. This CDR3 is 16 amino acids long. The CDR3: CASSLSTSGSWETQYF. The CDR3 region has the DNA TGTGCCAGCAGTTTATCGACTAGCGGGAGTTGGGAGACCCAGTACTTC.

At least ten counts were recorded for this clonotype. V and J are TRBV28 and TRBJ2-1; a possible D gene is TRBD2 (6 bases). The CDR3 covers 14 residues. The V gene lost 3 bases and the J gene lost 6 bases, with 12 bases spanning the gap. CDR1 MDHEN and CDR2 SYDVKM come from the germline V gene. CDR3 sequence reads: CASSFGGVGNEQFF. The CDR3, as DNA: TGTGCCAGCAGTTTCGGGGGAGTGGGCAATGAGCAGTTCTTC.